One sample yielded the 25 T cell receptor beta chains listed below, sequenced in a study of blood T cell repertoires in COVID-19. Sequencing used immunoSEQ multiplex PCR; TCRdb keeps in-frame clones, though not all of them. Among approximately 76,000 clones, around 83% were seen once, and the ten largest hold approximately 32%. The specimen sequenced was peripheral blood. The origin of the receptors is a woman of 80 years or more with active or convalescent COVID-19.

This clone was detected a few times. This chain links TRBV2 with TRBJ2-5; possible D gene TRBD2, 7 bases. Deletions cut 5 bases from V and 4 bases from J, with 17 bases between. Germline values: CDR1 SNHLY, CDR2 FYNNEI. The CDR3 extends over 15 amino acids. This CDR3 reads CASSWKRGGGETQYF. CDR3 bases: TGTGCCAGCAGTTGGAAAAGGGGAGGGGGAGAGACCCAGTACTTC.

The J gene is TRBJ2-5, the V gene TRBV6-6; possibly TRBD2 for D (6 bases). V was pared by 6 bases and J by 4 bases, with 18 bases between. The CDR3 totals 15 residues. The germline V gene has CDR1 MNHNY and CDR2 SVGAGI (reference sequence). This CDR3 is CASSHSGEGGETQYF. In DNA, the CDR3 is TGTGCCAGCAGCCATAGCGGAGAGGGAGGAGAGACCCAGTACTTC.

The rearrangement links TRBV15 to TRBJ1-5; the D is unclear. The V end was cut by 5 bases, the J end by 3 bases, with 11 bases between. The CDR3 sequence is 14 residues long. The germline CDR1 and CDR2 sequences are LNHNV and YYDKDF (reference sequence). CDR3 in DNA: TGTGCCACCAGCCCCCCGGTCCTCAATCAGCCCCAGCATTTT. It is translated as CATSPPVLNQPQHF.

This sequence joins TRBV6-5 and TRBJ1-2, with 9 bases matching TRBD1. From germline, CDR1 is MNHEY and CDR2 SVGAGI. The CDR3 has 13 residues. J lost 7 bases, V lost 6 bases, and 6 bases had no gene match. CDR3 sequence (DNA): TGTGCCAGCAGCAATGACAGGGGGGGTGGCTACACCTTC. This gives the protein CASSNDRGGGYTF.

The chain is built from TRBV7-3 and TRBJ1-1; D not resolved. V lost 1 base to trimming and J lost 1 base, with 7 bases between them. This CDR3 has 14 amino acids. CDR1 SGHTA and CDR2 FQGTGA come from the germline V gene. DNA of the CDR3: TGTGCCAGCAGCTTAAATCCAGGGAACACTGAAGCTTTCTTT. Its protein is CASSLNPGNTEAFF.

The chain links TRBV7-2 to TRBJ1-2; TRBD1 aligns across 8 bases. There are 15 residues in the CDR3. Germline-derived CDR1 and CDR2 are SGHTA and FQGNSA. Trimming took 0 bases from V and 6 from J; bases not matched to a gene: 6. The CDR3 sequence: CASSLAVPGGDGYTF. The CDR3 DNA reads as TGTGCCAGCAGCTTAGCGGTACCAGGGGGCGATGGCTACACCTTC.

The gene calls are TRBV6-2 or TRBV6-3 and TRBJ2-2; maybe TRBD1 (6 bases). The CDR3 contains 15 residues. Germline CDR1 and CDR2: MNHEY and SVGEGT. The V and J ends lost 4 bases and 1 base respectively, with 10 bases between them. The CDR3 is CASSSIGGNTGELFF. DNA of the CDR3: TGTGCCAGCAGTTCGATAGGGGGGAACACCGGGGAGCTGTTTTTT.

This chain joins TRBV11-2 and TRBJ2-7; a possible D gene is TRBD1 (7 bases). This CDR3 contains 12 residues. CDR1 and CDR2 (germline): SGHAT, FQNNGV. The germline V and J ends were trimmed by 8 bases and 4 bases, with 12 bases remaining between them. The CDR3 region has the DNA TGTGCCAGCGGGGGGACAGAGTACGAGCAGTACTTC. Encoded protein: CASGGTEYEQYF.

The rearrangement uses TRBV10-3 and TRBJ1-5; no clear D. V lost 2 bases, J lost 0 bases, and 8 bases lay in between. CDR3 length equals 15 residues. CDR1 and CDR2 from the germline V gene are ENHRY and SYGVKD. As DNA, the CDR3 is TGTGCCATCAGTGAGGGAGACTATAGCAATCAGCCCCAGCATTTT. Residues: CAISEGDYSNQPQHF.

The rearrangement links TRBV27 to TRBJ1-1; no reliable D call. There are 14 residues in the CDR3. Germline V gives CDR1 MNHEY, CDR2 SMNVEV (reference sequence). The ends were cut back, 3 bases at V and 2 bases at J, with 10 bases in the middle. This CDR3 reads CASSFRNHNTEAFF. CDR3 bases: TGTGCCAGCAGTTTCAGAAACCATAACACTGAAGCTTTCTTT.

V gene TRBV7-2 combines with J gene TRBJ1-4, with D hard to call. The length of the CDR3 is 14 residues. V gave up 5 bases and J gave up 0 bases, with 7 bases separating them. Germline loops: CDR1 SGHTA, CDR2 FQGNSA. CDR3 loop: CASSPSATNEKLFF. CDR3 nucleotides: TGTGCCAGCAGCCCGAGTGCAACTAATGAAAAACTGTTTTTT. The complete variable domain, with remaining parts taken from reference TRBV7-2 and TRBJ1-4, reads GAGVSQSPSNKVTEKGKDVELRCDPISGHTALYWYRQSLGQGLEFLIYFQGNSAPDKSGLPSDRFSAERTGGSVSTLTIQRTQQEDSAVYLCASSPSATNEKLFFGSGTQLSVL.

The chain joins TRBV11-3 to TRBJ2-1; the D is unclear. Deletions cut 4 bases from V and 10 bases from J, with 11 bases between. This CDR3 contains 12 residues. Germline V gene sequence: CDR1 SGHNT, CDR2 YENEEA. CDR3 residues: CASSSILGEQFF. The CDR3 bases are TGTGCCAGCAGCTCGATTCTCGGGGAGCAGTTCTTC.

This chain links TRBV28 with TRBJ2-2; TRBD1 agrees at 8 bases. Looked up from germline, CDR1 is MDHEN and CDR2 is SYDVKM. After removal of 2 bases from V and 13 bases from J, the junction contained 6 bases not matched to a gene. The length of the CDR3 is 13 residues. The CDR3 coding sequence is TGTGCCAGCAGTTTACCGACAGGGGCCAGGCTGTTTTTT. Residues: CASSLPTGARLFF.

The rearrangement links TRBV28 to TRBJ2-5, with D perhaps TRBD2 (5 bases). This CDR3 is 14 amino acids long. Trimming shortened V by 6 bases and J by 5 bases, and 16 bases separated the two germline ends. Germline V gene data show CDR1 as MDHEN and CDR2 as SYDVKM. CDR3 sequence: CASSPILAPETQYF. The CDR3 DNA follows: TGTGCCAGCAGCCCAATTCTAGCCCCGGAGACCCAGTACTTC. Together with reference TRBV28 and TRBJ2-5, the CDR3 gives the full variable domain: DVKVTQSSRYLVKRTGEKVFLECVQDMDHENMFWYRQDPGLGLRLIYFSYDVKMKEKGDIPEGYSVSREKKERFSLILESASTNQTSMYLCASSPILAPETQYFGPGTRLLVL.

The chain has TRBV30 and TRBJ1-3; a possible D gene is TRBD1 (5 bases). CDR3 size: 15 residues. CDR1 and CDR2 (germline): GTSNPN, SVGIG (reference sequence). V was shortened by 8 bases and J by 1 base, with 18 bases between the two germline ends. Here the CDR3 reads CARTGGGRSGNTIYF. CDR3 coding DNA: TGTGCCCGCACTGGGGGGGGAAGATCTGGAAACACCATATATTTT.

V usage is TRBV7-2 and J usage is TRBJ1-1, with a weak D call TRBD1 (5 bases). The V end lost 2 bases, the J end lost 1 base, and 11 bases lay between the germline ends. Per germline, CDR1 SGHTA and CDR2 FQGNSA. This CDR3 contains 15 residues. The CDR3 here is CASSLWGVENTEAFF. DNA for the CDR3: TGTGCCAGCAGCTTATGGGGGGTAGAGAACACTGAAGCTTTCTTT.

The chain carries TRBV7-2 and TRBJ1-2, with D possibly being TRBD1 (5 bases). Germline assignment: CDR1 SGHTA and CDR2 FQGNSA. The V gene lost 2 bases and the J gene lost 8 bases, with 12 bases spanning the gap. CDR3 length: 13 residues. The CDR3 loop reads CASSLSGKGGYTF. In nucleotides, the CDR3 is TGTGCCAGCAGCTTATCAGGGAAAGGCGGCTACACCTTC.

The rearrangement links TRBV4-1 to TRBJ2-2; 13 bases line up with TRBD2. The CDR3 is 20 residues long. From germline, CDR1 is MGHRA and CDR2 YSYEKL. V lost 4 bases to trimming and J lost 6 bases; unmatched junction nucleotides: 17. CDR3 sequence: CASSPEHGTSGAPGAGELFF. The CDR3 DNA reads as TGCGCCAGCAGCCCCGAGCACGGGACTAGCGGGGCCCCTGGGGCCGGGGAGCTGTTTTTT.

The rearrangement links TRBV7-3 to TRBJ2-5; TRBD2 matches 8 bases. Trimming removed 5 bases from V and 4 bases from J; junction bases left unmatched: 9. CDR1 is SGHTA, CDR2 FQGTGA, per germline. CDR3 length: 15 residues. CDR3: CASSPAGGAGETQYF. The CDR3 region has the DNA TGTGCCAGCAGCCCTGCCGGGGGGGCTGGAGAGACCCAGTACTTC. The variable domain in full, completed from reference TRBV7-3 and TRBJ2-5, reads GAGVSQTPSNKVTEKGKYVELRCDPISGHTALYWYRQSLGQGPEFLIYFQGTGAADDSGLPNDRFFAVRPEGSVSTLKIQRTERGDSAVYLCASSPAGGAGETQYFGPGTRLLVL.

The chain couples TRBV3-1 (or the pseudogene TRBV3-2) to TRBJ2-5, with unresolved D. CDR3 length: 16 amino acids. CDR1 LGHDT and CDR2 YNNKEL come from the germline V gene (reference sequence). With 1 base removed from V and 1 base from J, the gap between germline ends came to 13 bases. CDR3 DNA sequence: TGTGCCAGCAGCCAAGCTGACGGGTTCCCCCAAGAGACCCAGTACTTC. Translated: CASSQADGFPQETQYF.

The gene calls are TRBV5-4 and TRBJ2-2; D is unresolved. V lost 5 bases and J 0 bases, leaving 11 bases between the germline ends. Germline V lookup: CDR1 SGHNT, CDR2 YYREEE (reference sequence). This CDR3 spans 15 amino acids. CDR3: CASSPIRANTGELFF. CDR3 bases: TGTGCCAGCAGTCCTATCCGGGCGAACACCGGGGAGCTGTTTTTT.

The chain has TRBV5-1 and TRBJ2-3; D is ambiguous. Looked up from germline, CDR1 is SGHRS and CDR2 is YFSETQ. With 8 bases removed from V and 2 bases from J, the gap between germline ends came to 15 bases. This CDR3 contains 14 residues. The CDR3 here is CARPVPHFTDTQYF. CDR3 in DNA: TGCGCCAGACCCGTTCCCCACTTCACAGATACGCAGTATTTT.

V gene TRBV19 combines with J gene TRBJ2-3; 8 bases are shared with TRBD1. The CDR3 has 15 residues. Looked up from germline, CDR1 is LNHDA and CDR2 is SQIVND (reference sequence). V lost 1 base to trimming and J lost 4 bases; unmatched junction nucleotides: 4. Here the CDR3 DNA reads TGTGCCAGTAGTATAGTCTCAGGGGGCGCAGATACGCAGTATTTT. It encodes CASSIVSGGADTQYF.

The genes are TRBV5-4 and TRBJ2-3; TRBD2 agrees at 9 bases. This CDR3 contains 17 residues. Germline V gives CDR1 SGHNT, CDR2 YYREEE (reference sequence). V trimming: 4 bases; J trimming: 3 bases; junction bases outside the gene matches: 12. DNA of the CDR3: TGTGCCAGCAGCCGAAGCGGGGGGCGGGTCGGGACAGATACGCAGTATTTT. Protein sequence: CASSRSGGRVGTDTQYF.

The genes are TRBV12-5 and TRBJ1-5, with D possibly TRBD1 on 6 matching bases. The V gene's germline CDR1 is LGHNT and CDR2 FRNRAP. V dropped 5 bases and J dropped 6 bases, with 17 bases sitting between them. CDR3 length: 15 residues. CDR3 DNA sequence: TGTGCTAGTGGTACTAATACAGGGATGAGTCAGCCCCAGCATTTT. Encoded protein: CASGTNTGMSQPQHF.